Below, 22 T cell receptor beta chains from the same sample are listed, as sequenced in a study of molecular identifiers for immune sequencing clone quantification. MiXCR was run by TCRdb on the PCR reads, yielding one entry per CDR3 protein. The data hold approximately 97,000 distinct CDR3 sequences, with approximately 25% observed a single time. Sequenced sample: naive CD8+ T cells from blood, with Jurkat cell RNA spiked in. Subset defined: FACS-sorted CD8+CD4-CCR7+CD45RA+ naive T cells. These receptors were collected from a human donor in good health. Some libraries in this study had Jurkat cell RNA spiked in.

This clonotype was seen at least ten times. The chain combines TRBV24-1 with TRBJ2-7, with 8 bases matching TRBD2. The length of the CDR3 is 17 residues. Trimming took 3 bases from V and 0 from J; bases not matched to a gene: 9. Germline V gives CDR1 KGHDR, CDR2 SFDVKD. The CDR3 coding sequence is TGTGCCACCAGTGATAACCCGGGGGGGCGTTACTCCTACGAGCAGTACTTC. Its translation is CATSDNPGGRYSYEQYF.

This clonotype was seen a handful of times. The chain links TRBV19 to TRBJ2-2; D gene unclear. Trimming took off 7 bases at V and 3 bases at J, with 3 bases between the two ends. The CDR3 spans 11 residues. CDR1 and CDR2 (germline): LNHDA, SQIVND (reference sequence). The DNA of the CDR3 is TGTGCCAGTACAGACACCGGGGAGCTGTTTTTT. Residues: CASTDTGELFF.

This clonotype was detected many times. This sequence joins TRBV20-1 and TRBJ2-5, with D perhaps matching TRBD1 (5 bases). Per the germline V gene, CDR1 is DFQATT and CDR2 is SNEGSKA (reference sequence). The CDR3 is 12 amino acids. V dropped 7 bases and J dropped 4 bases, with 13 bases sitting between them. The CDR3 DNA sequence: TGCAGTGAAGTAGGGGTTTCAGAGACCCAGTACTTC. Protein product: CSEVGVSETQYF.

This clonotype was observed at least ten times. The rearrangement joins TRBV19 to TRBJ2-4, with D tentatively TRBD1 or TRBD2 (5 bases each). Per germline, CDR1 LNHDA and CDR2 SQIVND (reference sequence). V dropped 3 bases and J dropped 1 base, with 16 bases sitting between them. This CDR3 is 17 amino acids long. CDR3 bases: TGTGCCAGTAGTATCATGCCGCCGGGGCGTGCCAAAAACATTCAGTACTTC. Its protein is CASSIMPPGRAKNIQYF.

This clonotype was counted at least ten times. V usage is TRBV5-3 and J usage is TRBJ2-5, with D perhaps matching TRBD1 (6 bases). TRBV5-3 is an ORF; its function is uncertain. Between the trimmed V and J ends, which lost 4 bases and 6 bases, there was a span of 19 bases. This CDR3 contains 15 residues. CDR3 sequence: CARSTGTRAGQTQYF. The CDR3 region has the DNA TGTGCCAGAAGCACCGGGACAAGGGCCGGCCAGACCCAGTACTTC.

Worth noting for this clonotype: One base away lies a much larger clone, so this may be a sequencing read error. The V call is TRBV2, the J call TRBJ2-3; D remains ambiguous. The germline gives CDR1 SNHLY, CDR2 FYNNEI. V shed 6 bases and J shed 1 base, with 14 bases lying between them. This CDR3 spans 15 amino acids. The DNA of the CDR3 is TGTGCCAGCAGGGCCGGGTGGAGCGGCACAGATACGCAGTATTTT. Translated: CASRAGWSGTDTQYF.

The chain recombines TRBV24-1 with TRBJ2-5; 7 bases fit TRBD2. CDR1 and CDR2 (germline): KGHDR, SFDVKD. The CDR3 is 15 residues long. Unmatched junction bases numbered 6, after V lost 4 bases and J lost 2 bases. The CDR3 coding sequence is TGTGCCACCAGTGACCTAGTTAGCGGGCAAGAGACCCAGTACTTC. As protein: CATSDLVSGQETQYF.

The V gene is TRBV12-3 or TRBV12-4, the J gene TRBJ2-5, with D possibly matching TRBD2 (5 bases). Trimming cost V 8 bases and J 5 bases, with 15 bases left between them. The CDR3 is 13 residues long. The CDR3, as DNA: TGTGCCAGCCAACACGGGGTGGGTGAGACCCAGTACTTC. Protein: CASQHGVGETQYF.

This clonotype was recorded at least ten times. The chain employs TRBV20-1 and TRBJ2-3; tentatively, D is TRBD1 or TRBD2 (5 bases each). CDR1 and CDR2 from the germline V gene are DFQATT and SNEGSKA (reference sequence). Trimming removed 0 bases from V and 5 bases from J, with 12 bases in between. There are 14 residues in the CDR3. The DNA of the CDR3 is TGCAGTGCTAGAGATTCATGGGGGATAGATACGCAGTATTTT. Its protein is CSARDSWGIDTQYF.

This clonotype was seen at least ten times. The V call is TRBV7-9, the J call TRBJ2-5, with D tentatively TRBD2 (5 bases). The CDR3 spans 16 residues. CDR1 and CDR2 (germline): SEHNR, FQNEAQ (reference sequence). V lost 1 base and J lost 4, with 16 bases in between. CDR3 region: CASSLVSGYGGETQYF. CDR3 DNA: TGTGCCAGCAGCTTAGTTTCTGGGTATGGAGGAGAGACCCAGTACTTC. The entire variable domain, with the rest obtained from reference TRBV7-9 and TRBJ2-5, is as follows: DTGVSQNPRHKITKRGQNVTFRCDPISEHNRLYWYRQTLGQGPEFLTYFQNEAQLEKSRLLSDRFSAERPKGSFSTLEIQRTEQGDSAMYLCASSLVSGYGGETQYFGPGTRLLVL.

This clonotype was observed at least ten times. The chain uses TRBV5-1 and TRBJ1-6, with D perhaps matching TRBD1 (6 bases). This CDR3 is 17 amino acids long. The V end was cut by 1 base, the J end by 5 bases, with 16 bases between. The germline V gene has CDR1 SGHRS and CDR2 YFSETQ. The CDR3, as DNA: TGCGCCAGCAGCTTGTCGGCCCGGACAGTGGATAATTCACCCCTCCACTTT. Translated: CASSLSARTVDNSPLHF. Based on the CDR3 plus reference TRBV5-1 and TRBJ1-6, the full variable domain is KAGVTQTPRYLIKTRGQQVTLSCSPISGHRSVSWYQQTPGQGLQFLFEYFSETQRNKGNFPGRFSGRQFSNSRSEMNVSTLELGDSALYLCASSLSARTVDNSPLHFGNGTRLTVT.

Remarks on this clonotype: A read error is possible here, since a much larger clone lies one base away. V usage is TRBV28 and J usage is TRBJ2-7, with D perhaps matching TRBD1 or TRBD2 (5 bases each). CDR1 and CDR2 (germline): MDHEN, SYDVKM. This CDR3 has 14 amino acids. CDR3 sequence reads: CASTALGPPYAQYF. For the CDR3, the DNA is TGTGCCAGCACCGCCTTGGGACCCCCCTACGCGCAGTACTTC.

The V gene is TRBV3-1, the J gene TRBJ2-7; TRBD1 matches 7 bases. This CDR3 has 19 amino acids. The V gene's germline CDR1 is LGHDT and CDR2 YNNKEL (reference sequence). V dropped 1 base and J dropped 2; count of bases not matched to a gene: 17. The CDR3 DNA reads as TGTGCCAGCAGCCAAGCGACGGTAGACACCGGGACAGTAACCTACGAGCAGTACTTC. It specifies CASSQATVDTGTVTYEQYF.

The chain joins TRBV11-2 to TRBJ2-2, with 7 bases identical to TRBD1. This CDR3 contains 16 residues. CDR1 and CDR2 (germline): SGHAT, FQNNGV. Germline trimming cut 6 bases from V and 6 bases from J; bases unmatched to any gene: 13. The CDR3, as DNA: TGTGCCAGCAGAAGTCGACAGGGCTACGAAGCCGGGGAGCTGTTTTTT. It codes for CASRSRQGYEAGELFF.

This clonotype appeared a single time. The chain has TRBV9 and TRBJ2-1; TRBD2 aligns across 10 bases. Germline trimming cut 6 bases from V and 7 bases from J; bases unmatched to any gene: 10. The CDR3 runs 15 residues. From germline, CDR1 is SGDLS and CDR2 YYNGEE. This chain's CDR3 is CASTTTSGTLNEQFF. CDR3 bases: TGTGCCAGCACCACTACTAGCGGGACCCTAAATGAGCAGTTCTTC.

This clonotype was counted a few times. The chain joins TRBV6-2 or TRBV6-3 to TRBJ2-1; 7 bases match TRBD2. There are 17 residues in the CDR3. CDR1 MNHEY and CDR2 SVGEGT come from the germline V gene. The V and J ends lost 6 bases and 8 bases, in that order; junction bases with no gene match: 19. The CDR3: CASSFLIIGAGEYEQFF. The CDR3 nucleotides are TGTGCCAGCAGCTTTCTCATCATTGGGGCGGGGGAGTATGAGCAGTTCTTC.

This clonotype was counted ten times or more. The CDR3: CASSLLSSPLHF. CDR3 DNA: TGTGCCAGCAGTTTATTGAGTTCACCCCTCCACTTT. The chain combines TRBV27 with TRBJ1-6; D is uncertain. V lost 1 base to trimming and J lost 9 bases, with 4 bases between them. The germline CDR1 and CDR2 sequences are MNHEY and SMNVEV (reference sequence). The CDR3 is 12 residues long.

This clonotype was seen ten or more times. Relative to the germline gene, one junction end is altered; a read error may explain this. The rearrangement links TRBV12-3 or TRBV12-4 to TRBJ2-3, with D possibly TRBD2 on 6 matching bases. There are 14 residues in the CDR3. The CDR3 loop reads CASSLGGGTDTQYF. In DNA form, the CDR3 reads TGTGCCAGCAGCTTAGGCGGGGGCACAGATACGCAGTATTTT.

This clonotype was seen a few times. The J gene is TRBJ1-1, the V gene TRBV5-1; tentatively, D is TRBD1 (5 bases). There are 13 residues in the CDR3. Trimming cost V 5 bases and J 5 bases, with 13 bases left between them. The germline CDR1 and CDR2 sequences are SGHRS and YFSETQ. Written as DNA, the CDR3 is TGCGCCAGCAGAGCCCCGGGGCTGACTGAAGCTTTCTTT. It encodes CASRAPGLTEAFF.

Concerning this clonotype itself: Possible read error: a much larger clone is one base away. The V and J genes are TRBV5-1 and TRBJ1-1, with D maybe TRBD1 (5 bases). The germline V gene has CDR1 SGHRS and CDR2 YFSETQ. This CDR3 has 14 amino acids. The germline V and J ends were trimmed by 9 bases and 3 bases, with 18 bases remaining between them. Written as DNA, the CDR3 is TGCGCCACCTCCGAGACGGGGACGTACACTGAAGCTTTCTTT. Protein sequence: CATSETGTYTEAFF.

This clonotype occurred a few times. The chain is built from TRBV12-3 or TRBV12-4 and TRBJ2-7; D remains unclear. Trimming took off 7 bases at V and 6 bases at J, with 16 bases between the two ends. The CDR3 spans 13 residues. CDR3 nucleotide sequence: TGTGCCAGCACCAATAGGAGTCATGGCGAGCAGTACTTC. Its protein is CASTNRSHGEQYF.

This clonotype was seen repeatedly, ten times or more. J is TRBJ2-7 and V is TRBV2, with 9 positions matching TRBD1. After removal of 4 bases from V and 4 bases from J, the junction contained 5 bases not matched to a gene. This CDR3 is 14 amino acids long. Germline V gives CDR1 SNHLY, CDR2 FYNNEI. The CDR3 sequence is CASSARDRVYEQYF. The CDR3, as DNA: TGTGCCAGCAGTGCCCGGGACAGGGTATACGAGCAGTACTTC.